This T cell receptor (beta chain) came from a study of radiation and T cells in renal cell carcinoma. Study-level points and caveats: From baseline, blood top tumor clonotypes peaked at 2 weeks post-radiation. In nephrectomy-only tumors, top 100 clonotypes averaged approximately 40%, versus 54% irradiated. Dominant CDR3 motifs were more common in irradiated tumors than controls.

This clone was detected once. Its antigen remains unidentified. This CDR3 region has 15 residues. V was trimmed by 1 base and J by 1 base, leaving 10 bases between them. Germline V gene sequence: CDR1 SEHNR, CDR2 FQNEAQ (reference sequence). TCRdb's copy holds only in-frame clones and misses some; the assay was immunoSEQ multiplex PCR. The sample lists around 9,300 clones, more than 60% occurring once. Treatment meaning: 15 Gy SBRT to primary tumor, nephrectomy 4 weeks later. Nephrectomy followed 15 Gy stereotactic body radiation by 4 weeks. The sequenced sample was tumor tissue, obtained from a patient whose treatment included radiotherapy and nephrectomy. This receptor was identified in a woman between 50 and 59 years old with renal cell carcinoma. This chain joins TRBV7-9 and TRBJ2-5; D is perhaps TRBD1 or TRBD2 (5 bases each). The CDR3 protein is CASSLDSGPQETQYF. DNA for the CDR3: TGTGCCAGCAGCTTAGACTCGGGGCCCCAAGAGACCCAGTACTTC.